The 22 T cell receptor beta chains reported below all come from one sample, sequenced in a study of blood T cell repertoires in COVID-19. Only in-frame clones appear in the TCRdb table, and some are missing; sequencing was by immunoSEQ multiplex PCR. The profile shows about 180,000 clones, around 87% of them singletons. The sample taken for sequencing was peripheral blood. Receptors were obtained from a woman aged 30 to 39 with active or convalescent COVID-19.

V and J are TRBV10-1 and TRBJ2-1, with TRBD2 matching 7 bases. V gave up 0 bases and J gave up 5 bases; unmatched junction bases: 7. The germline CDR1 and CDR2 sequences are WNHNN and SYGVQD (reference sequence). There are 16 residues in the CDR3. The CDR3 DNA sequence: TGCGCCAGCAGTGAGTCGAGGTCTAGCGGAAACAATGAGCAGTTCTTC. Its translation: CASSESRSSGNNEQFF.

This clone showed up just a few times. This chain connects TRBV19 to TRBJ1-2; a weak D match, TRBD1 (6 bases). The CDR3 sequence is 14 residues long. Trimming removed 3 bases at V and 7 bases at J, with 15 bases between. Germline CDR1 reads LNHDA; CDR2 reads SQIVND (reference sequence). CDR3 nucleotides: TGTGCCAGTAGTATTCAGCCAGGGGTGCTTGGCTACACCTTC. Translating it yields CASSIQPGVLGYTF.

The chain employs TRBV9 and TRBJ1-1; possibly TRBD1 for D (6 bases). The CDR3 length is 13 residues. Trimming cost V 1 base and J 8 bases, with 12 bases left between them. Germline V gene lookup returns CDR1 SGDLS and CDR2 YYNGEE. The CDR3 loop is CASSVSTGTEAFF. Written as DNA, the CDR3 is TGTGCCAGCAGCGTAAGTACGGGGACAGAAGCTTTCTTT. The entire variable domain, with the rest obtained from reference TRBV9 and TRBJ1-1, is as follows: DSGVTQTPKHLITATGQRVTLRCSPRSGDLSVYWYQQSLDQGLQFLIQYYNGEERAKGNILERFSAQQFPDLHSELNLSSLELGDSALYFCASSVSTGTEAFFGQGTRLTVV.

The V gene is TRBV6-6, the J gene TRBJ2-3; TRBD1 matches at 10 bases. Trimming took 8 bases from V and 6 from J; bases not matched to a gene: 8. CDR3 size: 14 residues. Germline CDR1 reads MNHNY; CDR2 reads SVGAGI (reference sequence). CDR3: CASGRDRGWDTQYF. Written as DNA, the CDR3 is TGTGCCAGCGGCCGGGACAGGGGTTGGGATACGCAGTATTTT.

The rearrangement uses TRBV10-3 and TRBJ1-3, with 7 bases fitting TRBD1. CDR3 size: 16 residues. Trimming removed 3 bases from V and 0 bases from J; junction bases left unmatched: 5. CDR1 and CDR2 from the germline V gene are ENHRY and SYGVKD. CDR3 DNA: TGTGCCATCAGTGACCCTGGGACAGTCTCTGGAAACACCATATATTTT. Its translation is CAISDPGTVSGNTIYF.

The chain links TRBV5-1 to TRBJ1-6; maybe TRBD1 (5 bases). The CDR3 runs 12 residues. CDR1 and CDR2 from the germline V gene are SGHRS and YFSETQ. Between the trimmed V and J ends, which lost 5 bases and 7 bases, there was a span of 7 bases. CDR3 bases: TGCGCCAGCAGGGACACAAATTCACCCCTCCACTTT. It encodes CASRDTNSPLHF.

The J gene is TRBJ2-7, the V gene TRBV19, with TRBD1 matching 8 bases. The CDR3 is made up of 14 amino acids. V trimming: 6 bases; J trimming: 4 bases; junction bases outside the gene matches: 8. Germline V CDR1 and CDR2: LNHDA, SQIVND (reference sequence). The CDR3: CASRPGTGYYEQYF. DNA for the CDR3: TGTGCCAGTAGGCCCGGGACAGGATATTACGAGCAGTACTTC.

CDR3: CASSTSGRGYNEQFF. In DNA form, the CDR3 reads TGTGCCAGCAGCACAAGCGGGAGAGGCTACAATGAGCAGTTCTTC. The rearrangement uses TRBV7-6 and TRBJ2-1; 8 positions match TRBD2. Germline V CDR1 and CDR2: SGHVS, FNYEAQ. V was pared by 5 bases and J by 3 bases, with 6 bases of the junction left unmatched. CDR3 length: 15 residues.

The J gene is TRBJ1-2, the V gene TRBV6-1; D may be TRBD1 (6 bases). The V gene's germline CDR1 is MNHNS and CDR2 SASEGT. This CDR3 region has 13 residues. V was shortened by 3 bases and J by 4 bases, with 9 bases between the two germline ends. The CDR3 protein is CASSDADSYGYTF. The CDR3 DNA sequence: TGTGCCAGCAGTGACGCGGACAGCTATGGCTACACCTTC.

The rearrangement links TRBV6-4 to TRBJ2-2, with TRBD2 identical over 8 bases. This CDR3 contains 14 residues. Germline CDR1 and CDR2: MRHNA and SNTAGT. After removal of 5 bases from V and 6 bases from J, the junction contained 5 bases not matched to a gene. The CDR3 DNA reads as TGTGCCAGCAGTCCCGGGAGGGCCCCCGGGGAGCTGTTTTTT. This gives the protein CASSPGRAPGELFF.

The chain is built from TRBV11-2 and TRBJ2-7, with D unclear. Per germline, CDR1 SGHAT and CDR2 FQNNGV. V lost 1 base and J lost 4, with 5 bases in between. CDR3 length: 12 amino acids. CDR3: CASSLGSYEQYF. The DNA for the CDR3 is TGTGCCAGCAGCTTAGGGAGTTACGAGCAGTACTTC. The entire variable domain, with the rest obtained from reference TRBV11-2 and TRBJ2-7, is as follows: EAGVAQSPRYKIIEKRQSVAFWCNPISGHATLYWYQQILGQGPKLLIQFQNNGVVDDSQLPKDRFSAERLKGVDSTLKIQPAKLEDSAVYLCASSLGSYEQYFGPGTRLTVT.

V usage is TRBV4-2 and J usage is TRBJ1-2; D might be TRBD1 (6 bases). CDR1 and CDR2 (germline): LGHNA, YNFKEQ. Trimming took 0 bases from V and 6 from J, leaving 17 bases between them. The CDR3 covers 16 residues. This CDR3 is CASSQDVRGAHNGYTF. CDR3 DNA: TGTGCCAGCAGCCAAGACGTGCGGGGGGCGCATAATGGCTACACCTTC.

This sequence joins TRBV7-8 and TRBJ1-4; TRBD1 matches 7 bases. V lost 3 bases to trimming and J lost 1 base; unmatched junction nucleotides: 5. The CDR3 covers 16 residues. CDR1 is SGHVS, CDR2 FQNEAQ, per germline. Here the CDR3 reads CASSFGNRGTNEKLFF. DNA for the CDR3: TGTGCCAGCAGCTTTGGGAACAGGGGAACTAATGAAAAACTGTTTTTT.

The chain carries TRBV7-9 and TRBJ2-7, with D perhaps matching TRBD2 (5 bases). V was clipped by 10 bases and J by 3 bases, with 22 bases between them. This CDR3 comprises 15 residues. Germline V gene sequence: CDR1 SEHNR, CDR2 FQNEAQ (reference sequence). CDR3 nucleotides: TGTGCCACGGGGAGTCCTGCTCCCCTCAACTACGAGCAGTACTTC. This translates into CATGSPAPLNYEQYF.

A single count supports this clone. The CDR3: CSVGSGGEKLFF. The DNA of the CDR3 is TGCAGCGTTGGAAGTGGCGGAGAAAAACTGTTTTTT. The chain couples TRBV29-1 to TRBJ1-4; D uncertain. This CDR3 has 12 residues. V dropped 4 bases and J dropped 8 bases, with 11 bases sitting between them. The germline gives CDR1 SQVTM, CDR2 ANQGSEA.

The chain recombines TRBV28 with TRBJ2-7, with D perhaps TRBD1 (6 bases). The germline CDR1 and CDR2 sequences are MDHEN and SYDVKM. The CDR3 spans 12 residues. Trimming left V 6 bases short and J 1 base short, with 7 bases between. CDR3 loop: CASRGQSYEQYF. The CDR3 nucleotides are TGTGCCAGCAGAGGACAGTCCTACGAGCAGTACTTC.

The V call is TRBV24-1, the J call TRBJ2-2, with a weak D call TRBD2 (7 bases). Germline loops: CDR1 KGHDR, CDR2 SFDVKD. The germline V and J ends were trimmed by 0 bases and 6 bases, with 10 bases remaining between them. The CDR3 loop spans 15 amino acids. The CDR3 protein is CATSDLLGGAGELFF. CDR3 nucleotides: TGTGCCACCAGTGATTTGTTAGGGGGGGCCGGGGAGCTGTTTTTT.

The chain carries TRBV6-2 or TRBV6-3 and TRBJ2-1; the match to TRBD1 covers 7 bases. This CDR3 contains 14 residues. The V segment lost 2 bases and the J segment 9 bases; nucleotides outside the gene matches: 7. Germline V gene data show CDR1 as MNHEY and CDR2 as SVGEGT. For the CDR3, the DNA is TGTGCCAGCAGTTACGCAAGGGACAGAGGTGAGCAGTTCTTC. Translated: CASSYARDRGEQFF.

The chain is built from TRBV4-1 and TRBJ1-2, with D hard to call. V lost 2 bases to trimming and J lost 8 bases, with 12 bases between them. This CDR3 has 13 amino acids. From germline, CDR1 is MGHRA and CDR2 YSYEKL. The CDR3 sequence is CASSQPTARGYTF. Written as DNA, the CDR3 is TGCGCCAGCAGCCAACCCACAGCCCGCGGCTACACCTTC.

V usage is TRBV15 and J usage is TRBJ2-7; D is ambiguous. V dropped 0 bases and J dropped 1 base, with 10 bases sitting between them. This CDR3 spans 15 amino acids. Germline-derived CDR1 and CDR2 are LNHNV and YYDKDF (reference sequence). CDR3 DNA sequence: TGTGCCACCAGCAGAGATTTGGGCCGATCCTACGAGCAGTACTTC. Amino acid sequence: CATSRDLGRSYEQYF. Using reference TRBV15 and TRBJ2-7 for the parts outside the CDR3, the full variable domain is DAMVIQNPRYQVTQFGKPVTLSCSQTLNHNVMYWYQQKSSQAPKLLFHYYDKDFNNEADTPDNFQSRRPNTSFCFLDIRSPGLGDTAMYLCATSRDLGRSYEQYFGPGTRLTVT.

The chain employs TRBV5-1 and TRBJ1-3; D gene ambiguous. V was trimmed by 0 bases and J by 0 bases, leaving 10 bases between them. The CDR3 contains 16 residues. Germline V gives CDR1 SGHRS, CDR2 YFSETQ. This CDR3 is CASSLDTPSSGNTIYF. The DNA for the CDR3 is TGCGCCAGCAGCTTGGACACACCTTCCTCTGGAAACACCATATATTTT.

The chain has TRBV14 and TRBJ1-2; D gene uncertain. CDR3 size: 15 residues. Trimming pared 1 base from V and 5 bases from J, leaving 14 bases between. Germline CDR1 SGHDN, CDR2 FVKESK. The CDR3, as DNA: TGTGCCAGCAGCCAAGTGGCCGGGGAAGAATATGGCTACACCTTC. It specifies CASSQVAGEEYGYTF.